This T cell receptor beta chain was found in a study of control samples from healthy donors and cancer patients. Profiling relied on immunoSEQ multiplex PCR, and the TCRdb table lists in-frame clones only, not all of them. The sample consists of about 110,000 clones, 90% of them appearing once. Germline V lookup: CDR1 SGDLS, CDR2 YYNGEE. The CDR3 runs 14 residues. V was shortened by 3 bases and J by 4 bases, with 13 bases between the two germline ends. The genes are TRBV9 and TRBJ1-2, with D unresolved. This receptor was taken from a human donor in good health. The donor label of this sample is uncertain. Sequenced sample: blood. The CDR3 DNA reads as TGTGCCAGCAGCGCAAAGGCAGGTGGCTATGGCTACACCTTC. This codes for CASSAKAGGYGYTF. The full variable domain, completed using reference TRBV9 and TRBJ1-2, is DSGVTQTPKHLITATGQRVTLRCSPRSGDLSVYWYQQSLDQGLQFLIQYYNGEERAKGNILERFSAQQFPDLHSELNLSSLELGDSALYFCASSAKAGGYGYTFGSGTRLTVV.